What follows are 19 T cell receptor delta chains derived from one specimen sequenced in a study of human gamma delta and Vdelta1 T cells (dated by TCRdb to between 2018 and 2020). Libraries were constructed by PCR. Sequenced on an Illumina MiSeq. In TCRdb, clones were called once more from the public reads by CATT, and rows of identical DNA were later combined. For this sample there are roughly 6,000 delta-chain clones; 35% to 45% appear just once. The ten largest clones take up about 9.4% of the sample. These TCRs' antigens remain unknown. Sequenced input: Vdelta1 gamma-delta T cells from blood grown in culture (DOT cells). The cell subset or site label of this sample denotes: Delta One T cells, in vitro expanded/differentiated Vd1+ gamma-delta T cells. The receptors come from a human donor in good health.

Concerning this clone: Other DNA sequences from this sample encode an identical CDR3 as well. The gene calls are TRDV1 and TRDJ1, with 8 bases matching TRDD3. The germline V gene has CDR1 TSWWSYY and CDR2 QGS. The trim removed 1 base at V and 8 bases at J, leaving 30 bases unmatched. The CDR3 contains 22 residues. This CDR3 is CALGEQTYPLVLGAYLYGKLIF. As DNA, the CDR3 is TGTGCTCTTGGGGAACAAACCTACCCACTAGTACTGGGGGCTTACCTGTACGGAAAACTCATCTTT.

A note on this clone: This may be a read error: a much more frequent sequence differs by one nucleotide. The rearrangement uses TRDV1 and TRDJ1; TRDD3 agrees at 12 bases. Per germline, CDR1 TSWWSYY and CDR2 QGS. This CDR3 comprises 20 residues. Losses at the gene ends were 1 base for V and 0 bases for J; bases not matched to a gene: 12. The CDR3 reads CALGEPLRDWGILHTDKLIF. The CDR3 region has the DNA TGTGCTCTTGGGGAACCGTTGCGTGACTGGGGGATACTCCACACCGATAAACTCATCTTT.

This clone showed up just a few times. V and J are TRDV1 and TRDJ1, with TRDD3 as a possible D gene (6 bases). Trimming pared 2 bases from V and 0 bases from J, leaving 19 bases between. The CDR3 totals 18 residues. Germline values: CDR1 TSWWSYY, CDR2 QGS. Written as DNA, the CDR3 is TGTGCTCTTGGGGAAGACTCAGGTCGGGGGGAGTACACCGATAAACTCATCTTT. Amino acids: CALGEDSGRGEYTDKLIF.

In its sample, this clone was seen a few times. The J gene is TRDJ4, the V gene TRDV1; 10 bases map to TRDD3. The CDR3 contains 19 residues. J gave up 3 bases and V 4 bases, and 20 bases lay outside the gene matches. Germline CDR1 and CDR2: TSWWSYY and QGS. The CDR3 is CALGAALPHGGYFSGPLIF. The CDR3 coding sequence is TGTGCTCTTGGGGCAGCCCTTCCTCATGGGGGATACTTCTCGGGACCCCTGATCTTT.

The V gene is TRDV1, the J gene TRDJ1, with 12 bases that match TRDD3. This CDR3 is built from 22 residues. J gave up 5 bases and V 3 bases, and 25 bases lay outside the gene matches. Germline-derived CDR1 and CDR2 are TSWWSYY and QGS. Here the CDR3 DNA reads TGTGCTCTTGGGGATCCGGGCCTACTACCACTGGGGGATACAGGTGGAAAGGATAAACTCATCTTT. It codes for CALGDPGLLPLGDTGGKDKLIF.

About this clone itself: The junction and the germline gene differ at one end; a read error may be behind it. The V gene is TRDV1, the J gene TRDJ4; no definite D call. Germline CDR1 TSWWSYY, CDR2 QGS. This CDR3 spans 18 amino acids. The DNA of the CDR3 is TGTGCTCTTGGGGAACTTCCGAGCTACCATCGGGGTGGCAGACCCCCGATCTTT. This codes for CALGELPSYHRGGRPPIF.

The J gene is TRDJ1, the V gene TRDV1, with D perhaps TRDD3 (5 bases). Trimming removed 6 bases at V and 0 bases at J, with 20 bases between. CDR3 length equals 17 residues. CDR1 TSWWSYY and CDR2 QGS come from the germline V gene. The CDR3 sequence: CALGRVPLAGYTDKLIF. CDR3 sequence (DNA): TGTGCTCTTGGACGGGTCCCCCTTGCTGGGTACACCGATAAACTCATCTTT.

In its sample, this clone was seen a few times. The chain couples TRDV1 to TRDJ1; 10 bases are a match to TRDD3. Trimming removed 3 bases from V and 0 bases from J; junction bases left unmatched: 19. The CDR3 length is 21 residues. CDR1 is TSWWSYY, CDR2 QGS, per germline. The CDR3 is CALGEVSYGLLGDLYTDKLIF. The CDR3 bases are TGTGCTCTTGGGGAGGTTTCCTACGGTCTACTGGGGGATTTGTACACCGATAAACTCATCTTT.

This chain links TRDV1 with TRDJ1; 12 nucleotides agree with TRDD3. This CDR3 comprises 21 residues. With 1 base clipped from V and 10 bases from J, the junction kept 25 bases outside the gene matches. Per the germline V gene, CDR1 is TSWWSYY and CDR2 is QGS. The DNA of the CDR3 is TGTGCTCTTGGGGAACCTCCCAGGCTTCCTACTGGCTGGGGGATACGCACGCGACTCATCTTT. Its protein product is CALGEPPRLPTGWGIRTRLIF.

This clone was found a few times. The chain uses TRDV1 and TRDJ1; 7 nucleotides align to TRDD3. The junction had 20 bases not matched to a gene; V was cut back by 4 bases and J by 3 bases. Germline loops: CDR1 TSWWSYY, CDR2 QGS. This CDR3 comprises 19 residues. Written as DNA, the CDR3 is TGTGCTCTTGGGGTTCTACGGGCTGGGGGTTCCCATGGGGCCGATAAACTCATCTTT. Translated: CALGVLRAGGSHGADKLIF.

This chain joins TRDV1 and TRDJ1; 11 positions match TRDD3. V gave up 3 bases and J gave up 7 bases; unmatched junction bases: 19. CDR3 length: 19 residues. Germline V gene lookup returns CDR1 TSWWSYY and CDR2 QGS. The CDR3 protein is CALGDPALPTWGIHCKLIF. CDR3 DNA: TGTGCTCTTGGGGACCCTGCACTTCCTACCTGGGGGATACACTGTAAACTCATCTTT.

The chain employs TRDV1 and TRDJ1, with 7 bases lining up with TRDD3. The germline gives CDR1 TSWWSYY, CDR2 QGS. J was trimmed by 1 base and V by 5 bases; bases with no gene match: 13. The CDR3 has 17 amino acids. The CDR3 spells CALGSRWGGSVTDKLIF. CDR3 in DNA: TGTGCTCTTGGGTCAAGATGGGGGGGATCGGTCACCGATAAACTCATCTTT.

This clone has more than one count but fewer than ten. The genes are TRDV2 and TRDJ3, with TRDD3 identical over 9 bases. This CDR3 region has 19 residues. Germline V CDR1 and CDR2: GEAIGNYY, EKD. Unmatched junction bases numbered 6, after V lost 0 bases and J lost 1 base. In nucleotides, the CDR3 is TGTGCCTGTGACACCGGGGGGGGATACCTTTCCTGGGACACCCGACAGATGTTTTTC. Protein: CACDTGGGYLSWDTRQMFF.

The V and J genes are TRDV1 and TRDJ1; 11 bases agree with TRDD3. The CDR3 contains 21 residues. The trim removed 0 bases at V and 0 bases at J, leaving 15 bases unmatched. CDR1 is TSWWSYY, CDR2 QGS, per germline. CDR3 nucleotides: TGTGCTCTTGGGGAACTTCCGTCCCCTGGGGGATACCATCCGTACACCGATAAACTCATCTTT. Translating it yields CALGELPSPGGYHPYTDKLIF.

The chain has TRDV1 and TRDJ1, with 7 bases matching TRDD3. V shed 0 bases and J 0 bases; nucleotides not matched to a gene: 10. The CDR3 runs 18 residues. CDR1 is TSWWSYY, CDR2 QGS, per germline. In DNA form, the CDR3 reads TGTGCTCTTGGGGAACTGGGTGGGGGACTTACGTACACCGATAAACTCATCTTT. It translates to CALGELGGGLTYTDKLIF.

Concerning this clone itself: This clone may be a read error of a much larger clone one base away. This rearrangement joins TRDV1 to TRDJ1; D is undetermined. Trimming took 5 bases from V and 3 from J, leaving 16 bases between them. Germline CDR1 and CDR2: TSWWSYY and QGS. The CDR3 has 15 amino acids. CDR3 region: CALGNHTPMADKLIF. The CDR3 nucleotides read TGTGCTCTTGGGAACCACACCCCTATGGCCGATAAACTCATCTTT.

By proportion, this clone is medium-sized (0.01 to 0.1%). The rearrangement links TRDV1 to TRDJ1; D is possibly TRDD2 or TRDD3 (7 bases each). The V gene's germline CDR1 is TSWWSYY and CDR2 QGS. The CDR3 is made up of 17 amino acids. Trimming removed 8 bases at V and 3 bases at J, with 25 bases between. CDR3 sequence: CALFLLWGPPQSDKLIF. The DNA for the CDR3 is TGTGCTCTTTTCCTACTCTGGGGGCCCCCTCAGTCCGATAAACTCATCTTT.

The chain uses TRDV2 and TRDJ1; 9 bases map to TRDD3. Germline CDR1 and CDR2: GEAIGNYY and EKD. The CDR3 loop spans 17 amino acids. The ends lost 0 bases at V and 0 bases at J; junction bases unmatched: 7. This CDR3 reads CACDTEYWGTNTDKLIF. In DNA, the CDR3 is TGTGCCTGTGACACCGAGTACTGGGGGACAAACACCGATAAACTCATCTTT.

This clone appeared a single time. This chain connects TRDV1 to TRDJ1, with 9 bases that match TRDD3. The CDR3 loop spans 24 amino acids. Germline V CDR1 and CDR2: TSWWSYY, QGS. V lost 3 bases and J lost 0; bases outside the gene matches: 29. The CDR3 DNA reads TGTGCTCTTGGGGACCGGCCTTCCCCTTTACTGGGGGACCTATACGTTAGGTACACCGATAAACTCATCTTT. This sequence encodes CALGDRPSPLLGDLYVRYTDKLIF.